This T cell receptor beta chain stems from a study of T cells in Graves' hyperthyroidism and ophthalmopathy. Germline CDR1 and CDR2: SGHAT and FQNNGV. V shed 0 bases and J shed 2 bases, with 8 bases lying between them. The CDR3 is 15 residues long. RNA transcripts served as the template for amplifying TCR beta CDR3 regions. The HTBI primer set was used in a first-round RT-PCR of the TCR CDR3. TCRdb passed the multiplex PCR reads through MiXCR, listing each CDR3 protein once. The sample shows some 720,000 distinct CDR3 sequences, about 15% of them seen only once. Many counts were recorded for this clonotype.

The specimen sequenced was blood. The chain employs TRBV11-2 and TRBJ1-3, with a tentative D call TRBD1 (6 bases). This TCR was sampled from a man between 18 and 35 years old with Graves' hyperthyroidism. In nucleotides, the CDR3 is TGTGCCAGCAGCTTAGACCAGGGGACTGGAAACACCATATATTTT. Its protein is CASSLDQGTGNTIYF.